This T cell receptor beta chain came from a study of CXCR3-negative and CXCR3-positive naive CD8 T cells. Study-wide context: The study obtained around 140 million TRB reads, about 1.5 +/- 0.3 million per library. The study, taken as a whole, reports: Comparably high diversity was seen in both naive subsets, and much lower diversity in memory CD8+ cells. TRB CDR3 hydrophobicity was greater in CXCR3-positive naive cells than in CXCR3-negative naive cells.

As to this clonotype: Antigen specificity is unknown.

Definition of naive CD8+ T cells rested on a CD45RO-CCR7+CD27+CD95- profile. This CDR3 is 11 amino acids long. Per the germline V gene, CDR1 is SQVTM and CDR2 is ANQGSEA. The study made its TRB cDNA libraries by 5' RACE, adding UMI labels. TCRdb re-called the 5' RACE reads, yielding one record per CDR3 amino acid sequence without DNA. The repertoire table contains approximately 100,000 distinct CDR3 sequences. Sequenced material: naive CXCR3+ CD8+ T cells from blood. Noted subset: CD45RO-CCR7+CD27+CD95- naive CD8+ T cells expressing CXCR3 (TNR3+). This chain joins TRBV29-1 and TRBJ2-7. The source is a human donor in good health. Some clones in this sample may be carry-over from other donors' samples. The CDR3: CSVPSAHEQYF.